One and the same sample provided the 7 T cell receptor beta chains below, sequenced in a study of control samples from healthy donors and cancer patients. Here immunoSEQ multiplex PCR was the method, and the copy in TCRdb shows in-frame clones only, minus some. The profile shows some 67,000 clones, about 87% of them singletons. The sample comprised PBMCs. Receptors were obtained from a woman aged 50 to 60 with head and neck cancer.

The CDR3 region has the DNA TGCAGCGCAGGCGGAGGCGACGGCGCAGATACGCAGTATTTT. Protein: CSAGGGDGADTQYF. The chain links TRBV29-1 to TRBJ2-3; D may be TRBD2 (5 bases). V was cut by 7 bases and J by 4 bases, with 18 bases left in between. There are 14 residues in the CDR3. CDR1 is SQVTM and CDR2 is ANQGSEA in the germline V gene.

The CDR3 sequence: CASSLGLAGRGEQFF. CDR3 DNA: TGTGCCAGCAGCTTGGGACTAGCGGGCAGGGGTGAGCAGTTCTTC. V gene TRBV7-7 combines with J gene TRBJ2-1, with 12 nucleotides matching TRBD2. V dropped 3 bases and J dropped 9; count of bases not matched to a gene: 6. The V gene's germline CDR1 is SSHAT and CDR2 FNYEAQ (reference sequence). The CDR3 has 15 amino acids.

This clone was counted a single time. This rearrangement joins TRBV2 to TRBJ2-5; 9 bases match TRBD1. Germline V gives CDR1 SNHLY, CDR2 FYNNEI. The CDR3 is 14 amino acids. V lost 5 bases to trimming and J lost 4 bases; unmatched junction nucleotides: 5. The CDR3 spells CASSTGTGIETQYF. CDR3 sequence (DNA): TGTGCCAGCAGTACCGGGACAGGGATAGAGACCCAGTACTTC. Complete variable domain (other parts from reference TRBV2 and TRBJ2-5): EPEVTQTPSHQVTQMGQEVILRCVPISNHLYFYWYRQILGQKVEFLVSFYNNEISEKSEIFDDQFSVERPDGSNFTLKIRSTKLEDSAMYFCASSTGTGIETQYFGPGTRLLVL.

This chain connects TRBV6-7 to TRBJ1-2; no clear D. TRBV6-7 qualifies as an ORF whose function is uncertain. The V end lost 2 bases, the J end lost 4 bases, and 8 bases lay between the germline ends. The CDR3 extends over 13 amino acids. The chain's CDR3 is CASSYPDLYGYTF. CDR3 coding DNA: TGTGCCAGCAGTTACCCCGACCTCTATGGCTACACCTTC.

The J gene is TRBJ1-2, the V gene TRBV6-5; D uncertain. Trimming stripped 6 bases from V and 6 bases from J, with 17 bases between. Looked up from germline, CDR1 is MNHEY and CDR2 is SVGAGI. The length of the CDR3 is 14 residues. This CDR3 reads CASRTGWVSDGYTF. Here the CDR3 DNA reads TGTGCCAGCAGGACGGGTTGGGTGTCAGATGGCTACACCTTC.

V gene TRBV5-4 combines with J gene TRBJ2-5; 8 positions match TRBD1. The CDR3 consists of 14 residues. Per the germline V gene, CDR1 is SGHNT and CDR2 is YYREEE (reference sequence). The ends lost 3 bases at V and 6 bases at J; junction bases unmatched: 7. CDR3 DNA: TGTGCCAGCAGCTCTGGACAGGGTCGGCAGACCCAGTACTTC. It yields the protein CASSSGQGRQTQYF.

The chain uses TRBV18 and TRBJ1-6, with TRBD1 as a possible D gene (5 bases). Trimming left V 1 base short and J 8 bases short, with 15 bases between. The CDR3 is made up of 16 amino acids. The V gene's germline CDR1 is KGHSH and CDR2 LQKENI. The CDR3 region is CASSPLGDVGDSPLHF. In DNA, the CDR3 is TGTGCCAGCTCACCACTTGGGGACGTAGGTGATTCACCCCTCCACTTT. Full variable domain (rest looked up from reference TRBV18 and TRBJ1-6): NAGVMQNPRHLVRRRGQEARLRCSPMKGHSHVYWYRQLPEEGLKFMVYLQKENIIDESGMPKERFSAEFPKEGPSILRIQQVVRGDSAAYFCASSPLGDVGDSPLHFGNGTRLTVT.